This entry features one TCR beta chain sequence. Its target is unknown. The libraries of TRB cDNA were prepared using 5' RACE with UMI labels. For each CDR3 protein, TCRdb gives one entry from its re-call of the 5' RACE reads, without DNA. Its clone listing holds around 140,000 distinct CDR3 sequences. Per CD8+ T cell subset, triplicate sorts of 300,000 cells each were done. Naivety in CD8+ T cells corresponded to a CD45RO-CCR7+CD27+CD95- phenotype. The sample comes from a study of CXCR3-negative and CXCR3-positive naive CD8 T cells. The CDR3 spans 13 residues. Germline CDR1 LGHNA, CDR2 YSLEER. Points from the study as a whole: After cryopreservation, CXCR3 expression dropped partially; most assays used fresh PBMCs. CXCR3-positive naive cells had more hydrophobic TRB CDR3s than CXCR3-negative naive cells. Memory, not naive, CXCR3-negative and CXCR3-positive cells differed in TRBV-TRBJ usage.

V is TRBV4-3 and J is TRBJ2-7; as DNA is missing, the TRBD1 call by TCRdb cannot be tested. The TCR comes from a human donor in good health. Some clones in this sample may be carry-over from other donors' samples. Sequenced sample: naive CXCR3+ CD8+ T cells from blood. Subset noted: CD45RO-CCR7+CD27+CD95- naive CD8+ T cells expressing CXCR3 (TNR3+). The CDR3 region is CASSQTGSHEQYF.